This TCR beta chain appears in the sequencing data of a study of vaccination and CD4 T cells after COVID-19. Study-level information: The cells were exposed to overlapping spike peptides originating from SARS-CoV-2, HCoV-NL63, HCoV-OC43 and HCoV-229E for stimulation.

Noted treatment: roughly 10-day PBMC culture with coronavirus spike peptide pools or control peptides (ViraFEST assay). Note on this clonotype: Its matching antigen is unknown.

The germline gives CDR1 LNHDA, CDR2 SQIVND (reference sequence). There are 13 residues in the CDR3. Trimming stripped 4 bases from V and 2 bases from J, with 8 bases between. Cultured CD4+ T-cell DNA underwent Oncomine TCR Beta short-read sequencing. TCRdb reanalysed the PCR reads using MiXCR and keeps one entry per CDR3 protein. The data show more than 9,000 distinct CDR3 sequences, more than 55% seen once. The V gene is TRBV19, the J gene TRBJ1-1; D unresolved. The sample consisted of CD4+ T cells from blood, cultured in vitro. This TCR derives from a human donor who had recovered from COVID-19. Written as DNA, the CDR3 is TGTGCCAGTAGTAGTACCGCCAACACTGAAGCTTTCTTT. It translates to CASSSTANTEAFF.